This TCR beta chain was captured in a study of T cells after yellow fever vaccination. Study background: SMART-Seq v4 Ultra Low Input served to prepare low-cell-number fractions.

CDR1 is LGHNA and CDR2 is YSLEER in the germline V gene. The ends were cut back, 0 bases at V and 0 bases at J, with 8 bases in the middle. The CDR3 loop spans 16 amino acids. TCRdb called the 5' RACE reads again in MiXCR, with one record for every CDR3 protein. The sample holds about 170,000 distinct CDR3 sequences, approximately 6.2% seen once. This clonotype was recorded many times. The sequences come from CD4+ T cells sorted from PBMCs, collected on the day of the first yellow fever vaccination. This clonotype originated in a man aged 18 to 29 who received the YFV17D yellow fever vaccine. The gene calls are TRBV4-3 and TRBJ2-2; D is possibly TRBD1 (5 bases). The chain's CDR3 is CASSQEQGTNTGELFF. The CDR3 region has the DNA TGCGCCAGCAGCCAAGAGCAGGGTACGAACACCGGGGAGCTGTTTTTT.